Each of the 30 T cell receptor beta chains below was sequenced from the same sample in a study of response to subunit inactivated influenza vaccine. TCRdb itself ran the RT-PCR reads through MiXCR, one entry per CDR3 protein. The data contain 800,000 to 1,000,000 distinct CDR3 sequences, about 20% of them seen just once; the ten biggest clones take up roughly 10%. Sequences were derived from PBMCs from blood, sampled about 5 days after vaccination. These TCRs come from a man aged 50 to 59 who received an inactivated influenza vaccine.

This clonotype has a handful of counts. The chain links TRBV5-5 to TRBJ1-3, with D perhaps TRBD1 (5 bases). The CDR3 length is 16 residues. V was shortened by 4 bases and J by 0 bases, with 14 bases between the two germline ends. Germline V gene data show CDR1 as SGHKS and CDR2 as YYEKEE (reference sequence). CDR3 amino acids: CASSVYRSSSGNTIYF. CDR3 DNA sequence: TGTGCCAGCAGCGTGTACAGGAGCAGCTCTGGAAACACCATATATTTT.

A few counts support this clonotype. V is TRBV6-1 and J is TRBJ2-2, with D possibly being TRBD1 (5 bases). The CDR3 runs 18 residues. The V gene lost 8 bases and the J gene lost 1 base, with 23 bases spanning the gap. Germline V CDR1 and CDR2: MNHNS, SASEGT. The CDR3 protein is CASEHRFKWAGNTGELFF. The CDR3 DNA follows: TGTGCCAGCGAGCACAGGTTTAAGTGGGCAGGGAACACCGGGGAGCTGTTTTTT.

The chain has TRBV4-2 and TRBJ2-1; tentatively, D is TRBD1 (6 bases). Germline V gives CDR1 LGHNA, CDR2 YNFKEQ. V gave up 1 base and J gave up 7 bases, with 23 bases separating them. This CDR3 comprises 18 residues. The CDR3 loop is CASSQGDGNLNRGNEQFF. The DNA of the CDR3 is TGTGCCAGCAGCCAAGGGGACGGCAACCTCAATAGGGGGAATGAGCAGTTCTTC.

This chain uses TRBV27 with TRBJ2-5, with D possibly being TRBD1 (7 bases). CDR1 and CDR2 (germline): MNHEY, SMNVEV (reference sequence). The CDR3 loop spans 15 amino acids. Trimming left V 3 bases short and J 6 bases short, with 17 bases between. CDR3 bases: TGTGCCAGCAGTTTTCTGCGGCAGGGGGGACAGACCCAGTACTTC. Protein sequence: CASSFLRQGGQTQYF.

This clonotype was counted between two and nine times. The rearrangement joins TRBV20-1 to TRBJ1-6; 8 nucleotides agree with TRBD1. This CDR3 spans 14 amino acids. The junction had 15 bases not matched to a gene; V was cut back by 6 bases and J by 14 bases. Germline loops: CDR1 DFQATT, CDR2 SNEGSKA (reference sequence). The DNA of the CDR3 is TGCAGTGCCCAGGGGCAGGGGGCAAATTCGGCCCTCCACTTT. The encoded protein is CSAQGQGANSALHF.

This clonotype has just a few counts. The chain has TRBV29-1 and TRBJ1-2; possibly TRBD1 for D (6 bases). Trimming stripped 8 bases from V and 10 bases from J, with 26 bases between. The germline V gene encodes CDR1 SQVTM and CDR2 ANQGSEA. This CDR3 contains 14 residues. CDR3 loop: CSTSVTGPMGVYTF. CDR3 DNA: TGCAGCACCTCCGTAACAGGGCCTATGGGGGTCTACACCTTC.

V is TRBV7-2 and J is TRBJ1-1, with a tentative D call TRBD1 (5 bases). This CDR3 contains 15 residues. Trimming removed 3 bases at V and 3 bases at J, with 14 bases between. Germline assignment: CDR1 SGHTA and CDR2 FQGNSA. The DNA for the CDR3 is TGTGCCAGCAGCTTGCTGGGGCAGGGCCACACTGAAGCTTTCTTT. It codes for CASSLLGQGHTEAFF.

There are a few counts of this clonotype. The chain employs TRBV6-1 and TRBJ2-7; TRBD2 matches 9 bases. Germline CDR1 reads MNHNS; CDR2 reads SASEGT. This CDR3 comprises 15 residues. Germline trimming cut 7 bases from V and 6 bases from J; bases unmatched to any gene: 13. The CDR3: CASTSGVAGVTEQYF. In DNA, the CDR3 is TGTGCCAGCACCTCCGGGGTAGCGGGAGTAACCGAGCAGTACTTC.

This clonotype was counted only a few times. The chain joins TRBV6-2 or TRBV6-3 to TRBJ2-5; no clear D gene. Germline V gene data show CDR1 as MNHEY and CDR2 as SVGEGT. This CDR3 contains 13 residues. Between the trimmed V and J ends, which lost 4 bases and 6 bases, there was a span of 12 bases. For the CDR3, the DNA is TGTGCCAGCAGTTCAGAGAGAGAAAAGACCCAGTACTTC. It translates to CASSSEREKTQYF.

This clonotype was recorded a few times. The gene calls are TRBV6-2 or TRBV6-3 and TRBJ1-6, with a possible D match to TRBD1 (6 bases). Per the germline V gene, CDR1 is MNHEY and CDR2 is SVGEGT. Trimming pared 6 bases from V and 7 bases from J, leaving 19 bases between. The length of the CDR3 is 16 residues. CDR3 in amino acids: CASRSPRGRINSPLHF. The CDR3 nucleotides are TGTGCCAGCAGATCCCCCCGGGGGCGGATCAATTCACCCCTCCACTTT.

The rearrangement links TRBV7-9 to TRBJ2-5, with TRBD1 matching over 10 bases. Germline values: CDR1 SEHNR, CDR2 FQNEAQ (reference sequence). The CDR3 is 16 residues long. The J segment lost 4 bases and the V segment lost 0 bases, leaving 5 bases of the junction unmatched. The CDR3 spells CASSLAWDRGAETQYF. The CDR3 coding sequence is TGTGCCAGCAGCTTAGCATGGGACAGGGGTGCAGAGACCCAGTACTTC.

The chain combines TRBV5-4 with TRBJ2-3, with 11 bases that match TRBD1. The CDR3 extends over 14 amino acids. Trimming removed 7 bases from V and 5 bases from J; junction bases left unmatched: 6. Looked up from germline, CDR1 is SGHNT and CDR2 is YYREEE (reference sequence). CDR3 sequence: CASFGQGAKDTQYF. The CDR3 nucleotides read TGTGCCAGCTTCGGACAGGGGGCAAAAGATACGCAGTATTTT.

This chain uses TRBV7-6 with TRBJ2-6; tentative D call: TRBD2 (6 bases). The germline gives CDR1 SGHVS, CDR2 FNYEAQ. There are 16 residues in the CDR3. V lost 4 bases to trimming and J lost 0 bases, with 10 bases between them. The CDR3 sequence is CASSSSGRSGANVLTF. Written as DNA, the CDR3 is TGTGCCAGCAGCTCAAGCGGGCGCTCTGGGGCCAACGTCCTGACTTTC.

The chain carries TRBV12-3 or TRBV12-4 and TRBJ1-4, with 8 bases fitting TRBD1. CDR3 length equals 17 residues. After removal of 3 bases from V and 8 bases from J, the junction contained 14 bases not matched to a gene. In DNA, the CDR3 is TGTGCCAGCAGTTTTAGAGGTAGTACAGGGGGTTACGAAAAACTGTTTTTT. Amino acids: CASSFRGSTGGYEKLFF.

The chain has TRBV6-1 and TRBJ1-4, with D possibly being TRBD1 (6 bases). Germline V CDR1 and CDR2: MNHNS, SASEGT. The CDR3 has 13 amino acids. The V and J ends lost 6 bases and 6 bases respectively, with 11 bases between them. The CDR3 region has the DNA TGTGCCAGCAGCGGGGGCAGGGATGAAAAACTGTTTTTT. Residues: CASSGGRDEKLFF.

CDR3 DNA sequence: TGTGCCAGCAGCTTAGTGGCCGGTTATAGCAATCAGCCCCAGCATTTT. This sequence encodes CASSLVAGYSNQPQHF. This chain uses TRBV7-2 with TRBJ1-5; D not certain. From germline, CDR1 is SGHTA and CDR2 FQGNSA. This CDR3 has 16 residues. The V end was cut by 1 base, the J end by 0 bases, with 10 bases between.

The rearrangement uses TRBV20-1 and TRBJ1-4, with 9 bases identical to TRBD1. V lost 3 bases and J lost 7; bases outside the gene matches: 6. Germline-derived CDR1 and CDR2 are DFQATT and SNEGSKA (reference sequence). CDR3 size: 14 residues. The DNA for the CDR3 is TGCAGTGCTAGGGCGACAGGGGGAGTTGAAAAACTGTTTTTT. This translates into CSARATGGVEKLFF.

V and J are TRBV7-3 and TRBJ2-2; 10 bases map to TRBD2. Germline CDR1 SGHTA, CDR2 FQGTGA. The CDR3 spans 16 residues. With 5 bases clipped from V and 5 bases from J, the junction kept 8 bases outside the gene matches. CDR3 region: CASSLPAGGPTGELFF. In DNA form, the CDR3 reads TGTGCCAGCAGCCTCCCAGCGGGAGGGCCAACCGGGGAGCTGTTTTTT.

This clonotype was counted ten times or more. The V gene is TRBV29-1, the J gene TRBJ2-1; 9 bases line up with TRBD2. Germline V lookup: CDR1 SQVTM, CDR2 ANQGSEA. The length of the CDR3 is 15 residues. The trim removed 4 bases at V and 5 bases at J, leaving 9 bases unmatched. The CDR3 loop reads CSVVGRLAGNNEQFF. The CDR3, as DNA: TGCAGCGTTGTAGGGCGGCTAGCGGGAAACAATGAGCAGTTCTTC.

In this sample, this clonotype turned up many times. This rearrangement joins TRBV10-3 to TRBJ2-7; TRBD2 matches 7 bases. The CDR3 has 13 amino acids. V dropped 5 bases and J dropped 2; count of bases not matched to a gene: 3. CDR1 and CDR2 (germline): ENHRY, SYGVKD. The CDR3 loop reads CAISTGGAYEQYF. CDR3 in DNA: TGTGCCATCAGTACTGGGGGGGCCTACGAGCAGTACTTC.

The V call is TRBV20-1, the J call TRBJ2-1, with D possibly TRBD2 on 6 matching bases. Germline V lookup: CDR1 DFQATT, CDR2 SNEGSKA (reference sequence). The CDR3 contains 15 residues. V was pared by 5 bases and J by 0 bases, with 14 bases between. In DNA, the CDR3 is TGCAGTGCTCCCCAAGCGGGCCACTCCTACAATGAGCAGTTCTTC. Its translation is CSAPQAGHSYNEQFF.

CDR3 loop: CASSFNPGGGYEQYF. CDR3 bases: TGTGCCAGCAGTTTTAACCCAGGGGGCGGGTACGAGCAGTACTTC. The rearrangement uses TRBV6-5 and TRBJ2-7, with 8 bases that match TRBD1. The CDR3 consists of 15 residues. Germline assignment: CDR1 MNHEY and CDR2 SVGAGI. The J segment lost 4 bases and the V segment lost 4 bases, leaving 9 bases of the junction unmatched.

The V and J genes are TRBV3-1 and TRBJ2-5; 7 bases map to TRBD2. CDR1 LGHDT and CDR2 YNNKEL come from the germline V gene (reference sequence). This CDR3 region has 15 residues. Losses at the gene ends were 0 bases for V and 4 bases for J; bases not matched to a gene: 5. CDR3 in DNA: TGTGCCAGCAGCCAAGAGGGAGGGCCTCCAGAGACCCAGTACTTC. This gives the protein CASSQEGGPPETQYF.

The V gene is TRBV20-1, the J gene TRBJ2-6; unclear D gene. Germline V gene lookup returns CDR1 DFQATT and CDR2 SNEGSKA (reference sequence). The CDR3 contains 17 residues. Deletions cut 1 base from V and 0 bases from J, with 13 bases between. The CDR3 reads CSARVSRSGSGANVLTF. In DNA form, the CDR3 reads TGCAGTGCTAGAGTGTCGAGGTCAGGCTCTGGGGCCAACGTCCTGACTTTC.

The rearrangement links TRBV7-9 to TRBJ2-1; weak D call: TRBD2 (5 bases). This CDR3 comprises 16 residues. Germline loops: CDR1 SEHNR, CDR2 FQNEAQ (reference sequence). Trimming stripped 2 bases from V and 0 bases from J, with 11 bases between. CDR3: CASSLRGWVSYNEQFF. Written as DNA, the CDR3 is TGTGCCAGCAGCTTAAGAGGGTGGGTCTCCTACAATGAGCAGTTCTTC.

This clonotype was recorded a few times. The chain couples TRBV6-5 to TRBJ2-3, with 7 positions matching TRBD1. J gave up 1 base and V 10 bases, and 2 bases lay outside the gene matches. Germline CDR1 MNHEY, CDR2 SVGAGI. CDR3 size: 12 residues. The CDR3 DNA follows: TGTGCCACCGGACAGGGCACAGATACGCAGTATTTT. Protein: CATGQGTDTQYF.

This clonotype occurred a few times. This chain uses TRBV15 with TRBJ2-6; D uncertain. Germline loops: CDR1 LNHNV, CDR2 YYDKDF (reference sequence). This CDR3 has 15 amino acids. V was clipped by 0 bases and J by 0 bases, with 3 bases between them. CDR3 nucleotides: TGTGCCACCAGCAGAGAAGGCTCTGGGGCCAACGTCCTGACTTTC. Amino acids: CATSREGSGANVLTF.

This clonotype was seen at least ten times. The gene calls are TRBV2 and TRBJ1-1; 9 bases are a match to TRBD1. CDR3 length: 15 amino acids. Germline values: CDR1 SNHLY, CDR2 FYNNEI. V was clipped by 3 bases and J by 1 base; unmatched bases: 3. CDR3 amino acids: CASSDDRGENTEAFF. The CDR3 DNA reads as TGTGCCAGCAGTGACGACAGGGGGGAGAACACTGAAGCTTTCTTT.

The CDR3 region has the DNA TGTGCCAGCAGTATAGGACAGGGCTGGGCTGAAGCTTTCTTT. It translates to CASSIGQGWAEAFF. The chain employs TRBV28 and TRBJ1-1, with 8 nucleotides matching TRBD1. CDR1 and CDR2 (germline): MDHEN, SYDVKM. The CDR3 is 14 residues long. V shed 5 bases and J 6 bases; nucleotides not matched to a gene: 8.

In this sample, this clonotype turned up a few times. This sequence joins TRBV20-1 and TRBJ2-4; perhaps D is TRBD1 or TRBD2 (5 bases each). CDR1 DFQATT and CDR2 SNEGSKA come from the germline V gene (reference sequence). The CDR3 extends over 15 amino acids. V lost 1 base, J lost 1 base, and 11 bases lay in between. This chain's CDR3 is CSARGLGDAKNIQYF. The CDR3 DNA sequence: TGCAGTGCTAGAGGGCTAGGGGACGCCAAAAACATTCAGTACTTC.